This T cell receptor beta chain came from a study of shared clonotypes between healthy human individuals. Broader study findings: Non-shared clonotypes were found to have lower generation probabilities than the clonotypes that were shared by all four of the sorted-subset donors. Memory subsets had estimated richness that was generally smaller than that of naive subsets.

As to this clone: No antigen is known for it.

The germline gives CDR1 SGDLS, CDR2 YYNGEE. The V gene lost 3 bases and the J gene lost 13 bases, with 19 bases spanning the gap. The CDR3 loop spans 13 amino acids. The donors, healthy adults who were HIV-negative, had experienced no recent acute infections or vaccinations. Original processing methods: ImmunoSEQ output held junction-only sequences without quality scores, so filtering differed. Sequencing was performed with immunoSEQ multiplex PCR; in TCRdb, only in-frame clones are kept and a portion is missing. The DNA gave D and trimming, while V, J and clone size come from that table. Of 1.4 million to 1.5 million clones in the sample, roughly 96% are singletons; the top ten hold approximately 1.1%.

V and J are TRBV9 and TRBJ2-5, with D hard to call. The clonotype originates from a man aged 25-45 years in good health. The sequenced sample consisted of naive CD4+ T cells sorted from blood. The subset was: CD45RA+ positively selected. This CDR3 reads CASSAQRATARYF. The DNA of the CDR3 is TGTGCCAGCAGCGCTCAAAGAGCGACCGCTCGGTACTTC.